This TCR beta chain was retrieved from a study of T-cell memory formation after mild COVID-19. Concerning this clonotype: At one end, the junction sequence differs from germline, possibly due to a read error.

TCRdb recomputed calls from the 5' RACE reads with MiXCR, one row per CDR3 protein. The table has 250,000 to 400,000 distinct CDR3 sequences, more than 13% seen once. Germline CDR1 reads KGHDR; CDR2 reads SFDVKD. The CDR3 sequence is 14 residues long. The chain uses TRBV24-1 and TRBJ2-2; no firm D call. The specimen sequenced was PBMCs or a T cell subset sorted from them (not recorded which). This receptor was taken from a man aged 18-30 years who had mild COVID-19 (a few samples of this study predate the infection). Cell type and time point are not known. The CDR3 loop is CATSDPPGTGQLFF. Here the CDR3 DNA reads TGTGCCACCAGTGATCCGCCCGGCACCGGGCAGCTGTTTTTT.